The 20 T cell receptor beta chains below were found in one sample sequenced in a study of T cell responses to AZD1222 COVID-19 vaccine. The method was immunoSEQ multiplex PCR; TCRdb's version includes in-frame clones alone and lacks a portion of them. Of about 100,000 clones in the sample, 90% were seen once. Sample: peripheral blood, taken on day 0 of AZD1222 vaccination. These receptors originate from an adult in good health.

This clone was found a few times. This chain joins TRBV10-3 and TRBJ2-1, with unresolved D. The CDR3 runs to 14 residues. With 3 bases removed from V and 3 bases from J, the gap between germline ends came to 9 bases. Germline CDR1 ENHRY, CDR2 SYGVKD. CDR3 sequence reads: CAISDYSRYNEQFF. The CDR3 DNA follows: TGTGCCATCAGTGATTATAGCCGCTACAATGAGCAGTTCTTC.

The J gene is TRBJ1-1, the V gene TRBV29-1; D perhaps matches TRBD1 (5 bases). Germline CDR1 SQVTM, CDR2 ANQGSEA. The CDR3 runs to 14 residues. Trimming removed 6 bases at V and 1 base at J, with 15 bases between. In DNA, the CDR3 is TGCAGCGTCCGGACACGCAACTCGAACACTGAAGCTTTCTTT. This gives the protein CSVRTRNSNTEAFF. Using reference TRBV29-1 and TRBJ1-1 for the parts outside the CDR3, the full variable domain is SAVISQKPSRDICQRGTSLTIQCQVDSQVTMMFWYRQQPGQSLTLIATANQGSEATYESGFVIDKFPISRPNLTFSTLTVSNMSPEDSSIYLCSVRTRNSNTEAFFGQGTRLTVV.

This clone was observed a handful of times. The gene calls are TRBV19 and TRBJ1-5; TRBD1 matches at 7 bases. In germline, CDR1 is LNHDA, CDR2 SQIVND (reference sequence). The CDR3 is 15 residues long. Trimming removed 7 bases from V and 7 bases from J; junction bases left unmatched: 13. In DNA form, the CDR3 reads TGTGCCAGTAAAGAGACAGGGAGTGGGCTGCAGCCCCAGCATTTT. This sequence encodes CASKETGSGLQPQHF.

This sequence joins TRBV6-1 and TRBJ1-1; 8 nucleotides line up with TRBD1. Germline lookup yields CDR1 MNHNS and CDR2 SASEGT. J was trimmed by 5 bases and V by 2 bases; bases with no gene match: 7. The CDR3 is 15 amino acids. CDR3 region: CASSEQGARATEAFF. CDR3 nucleotide sequence: TGTGCCAGCAGTGAACAGGGGGCGCGGGCGACTGAAGCTTTCTTT.

The rearrangement uses TRBV5-1 and TRBJ2-2; 8 bases are shared with TRBD1. Losses at the gene ends were 4 bases for V and 5 bases for J; bases not matched to a gene: 22. The germline V gene encodes CDR1 SGHRS and CDR2 YFSETQ. The CDR3 is 20 residues long. CDR3 sequence (DNA): TGCGCCAGCAGCATGGTGAGCCCCTGGGACAGGACCCTCCGAACCGGGGAGCTGTTTTTT. Protein sequence: CASSMVSPWDRTLRTGELFF.

The sample holds one count of this clone. The rearrangement joins TRBV27 to TRBJ1-6; 8 nucleotides agree with TRBD1. Germline loops: CDR1 MNHEY, CDR2 SMNVEV (reference sequence). The CDR3 runs 15 residues. The junction had 4 bases not matched to a gene; V was cut back by 3 bases and J by 6 bases. Here the CDR3 reads CASSFRTGGNSPLHF. The CDR3 nucleotides read TGTGCCAGCAGTTTTCGTACAGGGGGTAATTCACCCCTCCACTTT.

V and J are TRBV5-1 and TRBJ2-3; no clear D. This CDR3 region has 12 residues. In germline, CDR1 is SGHRS, CDR2 YFSETQ. The ends were cut back, 7 bases at V and 2 bases at J, with 8 bases in the middle. In nucleotides, the CDR3 is TGCGCCAGCTATCAGGCCACAGATACGCAGTATTTT. Protein: CASYQATDTQYF.

A single count supports this clone. One end of the junction fails to match germline, which may point to a read error. J is TRBJ1-2 and V is TRBV5-5; 8 positions agree with TRBD1. CDR3 length: 13 amino acids. Germline V gives CDR1 SGHKS, CDR2 YYEKEE (reference sequence). The CDR3 loop is CASSQWDEDRAFF. As DNA, the CDR3 is TGTGCCAGCAGCCAGTGGGACGAGGACAGGGCATTCTTC.

This chain uses TRBV28 with TRBJ2-3; 11 nucleotides match TRBD2. Germline V CDR1 and CDR2: MDHEN, SYDVKM. This CDR3 contains 16 residues. Unmatched junction bases numbered 6, after V lost 6 bases and J lost 1 base. The CDR3, as DNA: TGTGCCAGCAGCCCTAAACTAGCGGGGGGCACAGATACGCAGTATTTT. It translates to CASSPKLAGGTDTQYF.

This clone was counted once. The rearrangement uses TRBV12-3 or TRBV12-4 and TRBJ2-1; no reliable D call. CDR3 length: 13 residues. Trimming removed 6 bases from V and 10 bases from J, with 16 bases in between. The CDR3 nucleotides read TGTGCCAGCAGCCAAATGTGGGGAAACGAGCAGTTCTTC. The encoded protein is CASSQMWGNEQFF.

The gene calls are TRBV5-4 and TRBJ2-3; D gene uncertain. Germline V gene data show CDR1 as SGHNT and CDR2 as YYREEE (reference sequence). The CDR3 has 15 residues. V dropped 0 bases and J dropped 0 bases, with 8 bases sitting between them. The CDR3 is CASSLGGRSTDTQYF. The DNA of the CDR3 is TGTGCCAGCAGCTTGGGCGGACGTAGCACAGATACGCAGTATTTT.

This chain joins TRBV29-1 and TRBJ2-3, with D perhaps matching TRBD2 (5 bases). Trimming took 7 bases from V and 2 from J, leaving 16 bases between them. Germline lookup yields CDR1 SQVTM and CDR2 ANQGSEA. The CDR3 extends over 14 amino acids. CDR3 in DNA: TGCAGCGCAGATGGGGTAGACTACACAGATACGCAGTATTTT. Translating gives CSADGVDYTDTQYF.

The chain recombines TRBV27 with TRBJ2-5, with D hard to call. The CDR3 length is 13 residues. Trimming removed 3 bases at V and 5 bases at J, with 10 bases between. The germline V gene has CDR1 MNHEY and CDR2 SMNVEV (reference sequence). The CDR3 region is CASSFLLGETQYF. The CDR3 DNA reads as TGTGCCAGCAGTTTCCTACTGGGGGAGACCCAGTACTTC.

The gene calls are TRBV3-1 (or the pseudogene TRBV3-2) and TRBJ1-2; the D gene is possibly TRBD1 (5 bases). The CDR3 covers 15 residues. Trimming cost V 3 bases and J 3 bases, with 14 bases left between them. Germline loops: CDR1 LGHDT, CDR2 YNNKEL (reference sequence). The CDR3 DNA reads TGTGCCAGCAGCCACGGGGGTTCGGAGGACTATGGCTACACCTTC. Its translation: CASSHGGSEDYGYTF.

This chain uses TRBV19 with TRBJ2-1; the D gene is possibly TRBD2 (6 bases). Germline CDR1 is LNHDA and CDR2 is SQIVND (reference sequence). Trimming took off 7 bases at V and 6 bases at J, with 16 bases between the two ends. The CDR3 is made up of 14 amino acids. CDR3 amino acids: CASTPRGSPNEQFF. The CDR3 coding sequence is TGTGCCAGTACCCCCCGGGGGAGCCCCAATGAGCAGTTCTTC.

The chain employs TRBV30 and TRBJ1-4; D ambiguous. The CDR3 sequence is 13 residues long. Trimming took 2 bases from V and 4 from J, leaving 8 bases between them. CDR1 and CDR2 (germline): GTSNPN, SVGIG (reference sequence). CDR3 amino acids: CAWSRQVNEKLFF. The CDR3 DNA reads TGTGCCTGGAGTAGGCAGGTTAATGAAAAACTGTTTTTT.

This clone was picked up a small number of times. V and J are TRBV5-8 and TRBJ1-6; no firm D call. Trimming left V 4 bases short and J 5 bases short, with 7 bases between. The germline CDR1 and CDR2 sequences are SGHTS and YDEGEE. The CDR3 loop spans 13 amino acids. CDR3 bases: TGTGCCAGCAGCGCGACCCATAATTCACCCCTCCACTTT. Its translation: CASSATHNSPLHF. The full variable domain, with the rest looked up from reference TRBV5-8 and TRBJ1-6, is EAGVTQSPTHLIKTRGQQATLRCSPISGHTSVYWYQQALGLGLQFLLWYDEGEERNRGNFPPRFSGRQFPNYSSELNVNALELEDSALYLCASSATHNSPLHFGNGTRLTVT.

The chain recombines TRBV9 with TRBJ2-2; 10 nucleotides agree with TRBD1. V gave up 1 base and J gave up 6 bases; unmatched junction bases: 3. There are 15 residues in the CDR3. The germline V gene has CDR1 SGDLS and CDR2 YYNGEE. The CDR3 loop reads CASSVTGTGAGELFF. In DNA, the CDR3 is TGTGCCAGCAGCGTAACCGGGACAGGGGCCGGGGAGCTGTTTTTT.

This clone has more than one count but fewer than ten. The chain has TRBV2 and TRBJ2-5; 11 positions match TRBD2. In germline, CDR1 is SNHLY, CDR2 FYNNEI. This CDR3 comprises 18 residues. The V gene end was trimmed by 2 bases and the J gene end by 5 bases; junction bases not matched to a gene: 13. The CDR3 loop reads CASSEILASGGWIETQYF. DNA for the CDR3: TGTGCCAGCAGTGAAATATTAGCTAGCGGGGGGTGGATCGAGACCCAGTACTTC.

This clone was observed a handful of times. Here the CDR3 DNA reads TGCGCCAGCAGCTCTCAAGGGGGACTAGAGTCGACTGAAGCTTTCTTT. Amino acid sequence: CASSSQGGLESTEAFF. The V call is TRBV5-1, the J call TRBJ1-1, with D possibly matching TRBD1 (6 bases). V was trimmed by 3 bases and J by 5 bases, leaving 20 bases between them. This CDR3 is 16 amino acids long. Per the germline V gene, CDR1 is SGHRS and CDR2 is YFSETQ.